This TCR beta chain originates from a study of regulatory T cells in long-lasting Graves disease. This clonotype was seen more than once but under ten times. As to time point: newly diagnosed GD, antithyroid drugs for less than 3 months. With RNA extracted from PBMCs as input, the TCR library was made. Arm-PCR of CDR3 regions and iRepertoire HTBI primers were the basis on which TCR beta libraries were built. MiXCR, applied by TCRdb to the multiplex PCR reads, yields one record per CDR3 protein. The table has under 400,000 distinct CDR3 sequences, roughly a sixth seen once. These data are also associated with another study on T cells in Graves' hyperthyroidism and ophthalmopathy.

Sample: peripheral blood mononuclear cells (PBMCs), taken at new diagnosis, from a patient treated with antithyroid drugs. The TCR originated in a man aged 35-49 years with Graves disease.

CDR3 loop: CASSINDAGGDEKLFF. CDR3 DNA: TGTGCCAGTAGTATTAATGATGCCGGAGGGGATGAAAAACTGTTTTTT. The V and J genes are TRBV19 and TRBJ1-4; possibly TRBD1 for D (5 bases). Germline CDR1 LNHDA, CDR2 SQIVND (reference sequence). V lost 3 bases and J 6 bases, leaving 17 bases between the germline ends. This CDR3 has 16 amino acids.